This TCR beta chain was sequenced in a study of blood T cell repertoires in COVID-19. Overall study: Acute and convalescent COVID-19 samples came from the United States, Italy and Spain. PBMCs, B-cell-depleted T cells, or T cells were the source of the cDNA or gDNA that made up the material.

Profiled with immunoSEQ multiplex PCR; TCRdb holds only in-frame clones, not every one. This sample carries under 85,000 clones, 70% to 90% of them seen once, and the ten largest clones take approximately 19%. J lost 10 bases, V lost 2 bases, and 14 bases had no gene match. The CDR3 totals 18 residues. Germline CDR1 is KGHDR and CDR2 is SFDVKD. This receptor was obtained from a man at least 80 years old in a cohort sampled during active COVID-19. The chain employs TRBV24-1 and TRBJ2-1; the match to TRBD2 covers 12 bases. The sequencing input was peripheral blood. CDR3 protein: CATSDWSMASGGAGEQFF. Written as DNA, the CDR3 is TGTGCCACCAGTGATTGGTCTATGGCTAGCGGGGGGGCAGGGGAGCAGTTCTTC.